A selection of T cell receptor beta chains follows, all from one sample in a study of T cell repertoires in cytomegalovirus infection. Each CDR3 protein gets one entry after TCRdb re-called the reads with MiXCR. The sample includes 100,000 to 150,000 distinct CDR3 sequences, about 24% seen only once; the top ten take about 37%. What these receptors recognize is not known. The sequenced sample consisted of PBMCs, sequenced either directly or after in vitro stimulation (not recorded which). Receptor source: a human donor in good health (CMV status not recorded). Some clones in this sample may be carry-over from other donors' samples. Each CDR3 is given with its conserved first and last residue. Where a row states a size, it is once, few, many or the class of an expanded clone; other rows omit it.

J	length	V	size	CDR3
TRBJ2-3	15	TRBV28	few	CASRNGGAGTDTQYF
TRBJ1-5	15	TRBV12-3/TRBV12-4	few	CASSFGTPQDQPQHF
TRBJ1-5	13	TRBV6-1	.	CASRQGGSQPQHF
TRBJ1-2	13	TRBV28	.	CASRSRQLAGYTF
TRBJ2-3	17	TRBV7-3	many	CASSLLSGRANTDTQYF
TRBJ2-7	16	TRBV7-6	many	CASRQNAYGQKQEQYF
TRBJ2-7	13	TRBV2	.	CASSEELLGEQYF
TRBJ2-1	14	TRBV5-1	few	CASSLEGTSNEQFF
TRBJ1-1	10	TRBV7-9	.	CASSLKRESF
TRBJ2-5	13	TRBV7-3	.	CASSLDSQETQYF
TRBJ1-1	13	TRBV12-5	.	CASGLIQGPEAFF
TRBJ1-1	13	TRBV7-2	many	CASSYLRPTEAFF
TRBJ1-2	16	TRBV4-1	.	CASSQHPRKTSYGYTF
TRBJ2-3	16	TRBV7-6	few	CASSSKPGQGTDTQYF
TRBJ2-5	15	TRBV28	.	CATMSRRDHPETQYF
TRBJ1-5	16	TRBV15	.	CATSRALGTGGQPQHF
TRBJ2-7	15	TRBV6-1	few	CASLGLAGGPYEQYF
TRBJ2-5	16	TRBV5-1	.	CASSFGLAGNQETQYF
TRBJ1-3	13	TRBV15	.	CATSRDPQGIAYF
TRBJ2-1	16	TRBV14	few	CASSQELLASYNEQFF
TRBJ2-7	16	TRBV4-1	many	CASSQEVAGGAYEQYF
TRBJ2-3	14	TRBV6-2/TRBV6-3	.	CASKKREGLYTQYF